This T cell receptor (beta chain) was identified in a study of T cell responses to AZD1222 COVID-19 vaccine. The study, taken as a whole, reports: Nearly half of spike-specific TCRs reportedly go after variant regions that carry no mutations. Compared with day 0, the breadth and depth of the Spike-specific TCR repertoire rose significantly after two doses of AZD1222. Just a handful of people given AZD1222 tested seropositive at baseline.

Concerning this clone: The antigen remains unidentified.

The method was immunoSEQ multiplex PCR; TCRdb's version includes in-frame clones alone and lacks a portion of them. The table includes approximately 82,000 clones, 90% to 95% detected once. The sequence derives from an adult in good health. The sequencing used peripheral blood, collected on day 0 of AZD1222 vaccination.

In DNA, the CDR3 is TGTGCCAGCAGCCAAGATAGGAGGGGGGGCCGGACAGATACGCAGTATTTT. Protein sequence: CASSQDRRGGRTDTQYF. This sequence joins TRBV3-1 (or the pseudogene TRBV3-2) and TRBJ2-3, with D perhaps TRBD2 (7 bases). The CDR3 extends over 17 amino acids. V was pared by 0 bases and J by 3 bases, with 16 bases between. Germline lookup yields CDR1 LGHDT and CDR2 YNNKEL (reference sequence).